Each of the 17 T cell receptor beta chains below was sequenced from the same sample in a study of T cells after posttransplantation cyclophosphamide. The repertoire was sequenced with immunoSEQ multiplex PCR; TCRdb's copy has only in-frame clones and lacks some. Of tens of thousands of clones in the sample, almost 95% are singletons; the top ten hold 3% to 3.5%. Sequences were obtained from PBMCs. All receptors derive from a woman aged 45-59 years in good health and a related stem cell transplant donor.

The chain combines TRBV27 with TRBJ2-3; TRBD2 aligns across 14 bases. Germline CDR1 reads MNHEY; CDR2 reads SMNVEV (reference sequence). After removal of 5 bases from V and 4 bases from J, the junction contained 8 bases not matched to a gene. The CDR3 loop spans 17 amino acids. In nucleotides, the CDR3 is TGTGCCAGCAGTACGTCAACGGGACTAGCGGGAGCAGATACGCAGTATTTT. Residues: CASSTSTGLAGADTQYF.

The chain combines TRBV2 with TRBJ1-4; D may be TRBD1 (6 bases). The CDR3 is 13 amino acids. CDR1 and CDR2 (germline): SNHLY, FYNNEI. Between the trimmed V and J ends, which lost 4 bases and 7 bases, there was a span of 10 bases. In DNA form, the CDR3 reads TGTGCCAGCAGTGCGGGACATATTGAAAAACTGTTTTTT. Translated, it gives CASSAGHIEKLFF. The whole variable domain, filled in from reference TRBV2 and TRBJ1-4, reads EPEVTQTPSHQVTQMGQEVILRCVPISNHLYFYWYRQILGQKVEFLVSFYNNEISEKSEIFDDQFSVERPDGSNFTLKIRSTKLEDSAMYFCASSAGHIEKLFFGSGTQLSVL.

The chain has TRBV5-1 and TRBJ2-3, with D possibly TRBD2 on 5 matching bases. CDR1 is SGHRS and CDR2 is YFSETQ in the germline V gene. The V end was cut by 0 bases, the J end by 0 bases, with 5 bases between. The CDR3 is 14 residues long. CDR3 bases: TGCGCCAGCAGCTTGGGAGGGAGCACAGATACGCAGTATTTT. It specifies CASSLGGSTDTQYF.

This clone was found a few times. This chain connects TRBV19 to TRBJ2-2, with 10 bases identical to TRBD2. Germline V gene lookup returns CDR1 LNHDA and CDR2 SQIVND (reference sequence). The CDR3 is made up of 18 amino acids. With V trimmed by 8 bases and J by 3 bases, 15 bases remained unmatched. The CDR3 protein is CASLRISGRAEDTGELFF. The CDR3 DNA is TGTGCCAGTCTACGGATAAGCGGGAGGGCCGAGGACACCGGGGAGCTGTTTTTT.

The chain has TRBV6-4 and TRBJ2-1, with D maybe TRBD2 (6 bases). Trimming stripped 5 bases from V and 8 bases from J, with 13 bases between. This CDR3 is built from 13 residues. CDR1 MRHNA and CDR2 SNTAGT come from the germline V gene. CDR3 amino acids: CASSPGEEYEQFF. CDR3 DNA: TGTGCCAGCAGTCCGGGAGAGGAGTATGAGCAGTTCTTC.

This chain uses TRBV7-8 with TRBJ2-7; 7 bases map to TRBD1. J gave up 6 bases and V 5 bases, and 4 bases lay outside the gene matches. In germline, CDR1 is SGHVS, CDR2 FQNEAQ. This CDR3 contains 12 residues. DNA for the CDR3: TGTGCCAGCAGCATCGACAGGGTCGAGCAGTACTTC. Translating gives CASSIDRVEQYF.

V is TRBV6-5 and J is TRBJ1-4, with D unresolved. The CDR3 is made up of 13 amino acids. Looked up from germline, CDR1 is MNHEY and CDR2 is SVGAGI. V lost 7 bases and J 8 bases, leaving 14 bases between the germline ends. The CDR3 here is CASTRRGSEKLFF. CDR3 DNA: TGTGCCAGCACCCGACGAGGAAGCGAAAAACTGTTTTTT.

The chain has TRBV6-5 and TRBJ1-1, with D perhaps matching TRBD1 (5 bases). CDR3 length equals 14 residues. The germline V gene encodes CDR1 MNHEY and CDR2 SVGAGI. The ends were cut back, 2 bases at V and 3 bases at J, with 10 bases in the middle. CDR3 in amino acids: CASSYQGGDTEAFF. CDR3 in DNA: TGTGCCAGCAGTTACCAGGGTGGGGACACTGAAGCTTTCTTT.

This clone appeared once. The CDR3 DNA reads as TGTGCCAGCAGCCTCGACAGGGACAATGAAAAACTGTTTTTT. As protein: CASSLDRDNEKLFF. The rearrangement uses TRBV6-5 and TRBJ1-4, with 7 bases lining up with TRBD1. CDR1 and CDR2 (germline): MNHEY, SVGAGI. Trimming at V came to 6 bases and at J to 5 bases, leaving 6 bases not matched to a gene. The CDR3 has 14 residues.

This chain connects TRBV6-5 to TRBJ1-2; 7 nucleotides agree with TRBD1. Unmatched junction bases numbered 11, after V lost 5 bases and J lost 5 bases. The CDR3 has 15 residues. In germline, CDR1 is MNHEY, CDR2 SVGAGI. The chain's CDR3 is CASSPGDRVFYGYTF. The CDR3 DNA follows: TGTGCCAGCAGTCCAGGCGACAGGGTGTTTTATGGCTACACCTTC.

This chain connects TRBV11-1 to TRBJ2-1; 9 nucleotides align to TRBD2. This CDR3 is built from 15 residues. After removal of 1 base from V and 7 bases from J, the junction contained 5 bases not matched to a gene. CDR1 SGHAT and CDR2 FQDESV come from the germline V gene (reference sequence). The CDR3 protein is CASSLVGLAGNEQFF. CDR3 bases: TGTGCCAGCAGCTTAGTGGGCCTAGCGGGAAATGAGCAGTTCTTC. Based on the CDR3 plus reference TRBV11-1 and TRBJ2-1, the full variable domain is EAEVAQSPRYKITEKSQAVAFWCDPISGHATLYWYRQILGQGPELLVQFQDESVVDDSQLPKDRFSAERLKGVDSTLKIQPAELGDSAMYLCASSLVGLAGNEQFFGPGTRLTVL.

The V call is TRBV5-1, the J call TRBJ1-1; 7 bases line up with TRBD1. Trimming took 0 bases from V and 7 from J; bases not matched to a gene: 3. The CDR3 is made up of 13 amino acids. From germline, CDR1 is SGHRS and CDR2 YFSETQ. The CDR3 protein is CASSLGGTVEAFF. CDR3 sequence (DNA): TGCGCCAGCAGCTTGGGGGGGACAGTTGAAGCTTTCTTT.

The rearrangement links TRBV5-5 to TRBJ2-3; the D gene is possibly TRBD1 (5 bases). CDR3 length: 15 amino acids. V lost 2 bases and J 6 bases, leaving 16 bases between the germline ends. From germline, CDR1 is SGHKS and CDR2 YYEKEE (reference sequence). The CDR3 DNA follows: TGTGCCAGCAGCTTAGGCTGGGGTCCAGGGGATACGCAGTATTTT. Translating gives CASSLGWGPGDTQYF.

The gene calls are TRBV5-1 and TRBJ1-1, with no clear D. There are 14 residues in the CDR3. The ends were cut back, 4 bases at V and 0 bases at J, with 10 bases in the middle. Germline V CDR1 and CDR2: SGHRS, YFSETQ. The CDR3 DNA reads TGCGCCAGCAGCCCTGCCGACTTGAACACTGAAGCTTTCTTT. It encodes CASSPADLNTEAFF.

The chain is built from TRBV5-1 and TRBJ2-3; TRBD2 matches 9 bases. Germline V CDR1 and CDR2: SGHRS, YFSETQ. The CDR3 totals 16 residues. V shed 0 bases, J shed 2 bases, and the junction held 4 bases outside the gene matches. The CDR3, as DNA: TGCGCCAGCAGCTTGGCGCTAGCGGGGTACACAGATACGCAGTATTTT. As protein: CASSLALAGYTDTQYF.

The CDR3 sequence: CASQARAGEQFF. The CDR3 DNA reads as TGTGCCAGCCAAGCCAGGGCAGGGGAGCAGTTCTTC. The chain carries TRBV27 and TRBJ2-1; possible D gene TRBD1, 5 bases. The CDR3 sequence is 12 residues long. The germline V gene encodes CDR1 MNHEY and CDR2 SMNVEV (reference sequence). Between the trimmed V and J ends, which lost 8 bases and 10 bases, there was a span of 15 bases.

The chain is built from TRBV4-2 and TRBJ1-6; weak D call: TRBD1 (6 bases). CDR3 length: 14 residues. CDR1 LGHNA and CDR2 YNFKEQ come from the germline V gene. V lost 5 bases and J lost 8, with 13 bases in between. CDR3 region: CASSYSDSDSPLHF. In DNA form, the CDR3 reads TGTGCCAGCAGCTACTCGGACAGCGATTCACCCCTCCACTTT.